Below, one TCR beta chain is given with its context. Its target is unknown. This CDR3 is 21 amino acids long. CDR1 is KGHSH, CDR2 LQKENI, per germline. The J segment lost 2 bases and the V segment lost 0 bases, leaving 14 bases of the junction unmatched. This entry comes from a study of shared clonotypes between healthy human individuals. Study-wide points: Non-shared clonotypes had lower generation probabilities than those shared by all four donors.

This table comes from immunoSEQ multiplex PCR, and its TCRdb copy is limited to in-frame clones, with some not included. This table holds 2 million to 3 million clones, 93% found once. The sequenced sample consisted of naive CD4+ T cells from PBMCs. Subset described: CD45RA+ positively selected. The origin of this receptor is a man aged 18-30 years in good health. Some clones in this sample may be carry-over from other donors' samples. The rearrangement links TRBV18 to TRBJ2-3; 13 bases align to TRBD2. Here the CDR3 DNA reads TGTGCCAGCTCACCACCGGTGATGGGACTAGCGGGACCTACCGACACAGATACGCAGTATTTT. Protein product: CASSPPVMGLAGPTDTDTQYF.